A selection of T cell receptor beta chains follows, all from one sample in a study of cytomegalovirus exposure and HLA in healthy donors. Sequencing was performed with immunoSEQ multiplex PCR; in TCRdb, only in-frame clones are kept and a portion is missing. The repertoire holds 150,000 to 200,000 clones, with about four fifths as singletons. Material for sequencing was PBMCs. The receptors were sampled from a woman between 40 and 50 years old in good health and CMV-seronegative. CDR3s include the opening cysteine and the closing phenylalanine or tryptophan. Fields, in order: clone size, D gene, J gene, V gene, CDR3 protein, CDR3 DNA. A D gene is named only where the DNA matches it firmly. Clone size is not always given. Where it is, it says once, few, many or a class for expanded clones.

-,TRBD2,TRBJ2-7,TRBV6-5,CASRLAGLGYEQYF,TGTGCCAGCAGATTGGCGGGACTAGGTTACGAGCAGTACTTC
-,-,TRBJ2-4,TRBV19,CASRRLNIQYF,TGTGCCAGTAGGAGGTTGAACATTCAGTACTTC
-,-,TRBJ2-5,TRBV18,CASSPDIQETQYF,TGTGCCAGCTCACCCGACATCCAAGAGACCCAGTACTTC
-,-,TRBJ1-2,TRBV11-3,CASSSSQGGYTF,TGTGCCAGCAGTTCCTCCCAGGGGGGCTACACCTTC
-,TRBD2,TRBJ2-1,TRBV10-3,CAISESGLANGDEQFF,TGTGCCATCAGTGAGTCGGGACTAGCGAATGGGGATGAGCAGTTCTTC
-,TRBD1,TRBJ1-1,TRBV7-9,CASSPLTGVNTEAFF,TGTGCCAGCAGCCCCCTCACAGGGGTGAACACTGAAGCTTTCTTT
-,TRBD2,TRBJ2-5,TRBV7-7,CASTTGLAGGETQYF,TGTGCTAGCACCACGGGGCTAGCGGGAGGAGAGACCCAGTACTTC
-,TRBD2,TRBJ2-3,TRBV5-4,CASSLGGTSGDTQYF,TGTGCCAGCAGCTTGGGTGGGACTAGCGGAGATACGCAGTATTTT
-,-,TRBJ2-7,TRBV11-1,CASSLGPDVGYEQYF,TGTGCCAGCAGCTTGGGGCCCGATGTGGGCTACGAGCAGTACTTC
-,TRBD1,TRBJ1-5,TRBV19,CASSTYRTGNNQPQHF,TGTGCCAGTAGTACCTATCGGACAGGGAACAATCAGCCCCAGCATTTT
once,TRBD1,TRBJ2-7,TRBV7-3,CASSPGQGAYEQYF,TGTGCCAGCAGCCCAGGACAGGGGGCGTACGAGCAGTACTTC
-,-,TRBJ1-5,TRBV7-2,CASSPAGFDQPQHF,TGTGCCAGCAGCCCGGCGGGTTTTGATCAGCCCCAGCATTTT
-,TRBD1,TRBJ2-1,TRBV7-2,CASSYPGGVNNEQFF,TGTGCCAGCAGCTACCCAGGGGGCGTAAACAATGAGCAGTTCTTC
-,TRBD2,TRBJ2-1,TRBV9,CASSLIAGAEDEQFF,TGTGCCAGCAGCCTTATAGCGGGAGCAGAGGATGAGCAGTTCTTC
-,TRBD1,TRBJ1-3,TRBV19,CASSPTGGRGQLISGNTIYF,TGTGCCAGTAGTCCAACAGGGGGCCGGGGGCAACTGATCTCTGGAAACACCATATATTTT
-,TRBD1,TRBJ1-1,TRBV18,CASSPVTGGLNTEAFF,TGTGCCAGCTCACCCGTGACAGGGGGACTCAACACTGAAGCTTTCTTT
-,-,TRBJ1-1,TRBV27,CASSLSTGYKAFF,TGTGCCAGCAGTTTGTCCACAGGGTACAAAGCTTTCTTT
once,-,TRBJ2-7,TRBV6-1,CASRTPGLSYEQYF,TGTGCCAGCAGAACTCCGGGACTCAGCTACGAGCAGTACTTC
-,-,TRBJ1-2,TRBV30,CAWSVRLNGYGYTF,TGTGCCTGGAGTGTAAGATTAAACGGCTATGGCTACACCTTC
-,-,TRBJ2-5,TRBV19,CASSIDRGSTGTQYF,TGTGCCAGTAGTATAGATCGGGGTAGCACGGGGACCCAGTACTTC
-,-,TRBJ1-5,TRBV6-5,CASSYSLNQPQHF,TGTGCCAGCAGTTACAGCCTCAATCAGCCCCAGCATTTT
-,-,TRBJ1-3,TRBV4-1,CASSQGTATGNTIYF,TGCGCCAGCAGCCAAGGGACAGCGACTGGAAACACCATATATTTT
once,-,TRBJ1-4,TRBV5-4,CASSLKGRGEKLFF,TGTGCCAGCAGCTTGAAGGGGCGCGGTGAAAAACTGTTTTTT
-,TRBD1,TRBJ2-3,TRBV7-3,CASSLIGQGLNTQYF,TGTGCCAGCAGCTTAATAGGACAGGGTCTAAATACGCAGTATTTT
-,-,TRBJ2-7,TRBV19,CASAPRGGYEQYF,TGTGCCAGCGCCCCCAGGGGTGGGTACGAGCAGTACTTC
-,-,TRBJ2-4,TRBV19,CASSIGARVDIQYF,TGTGCCAGTAGTATAGGGGCCAGGGTGGACATTCAGTACTTC
-,-,TRBJ1-2,TRBV19,CASSIDEASLGYGYTF,TGTGCCAGTAGTATAGATGAGGCCAGCCTAGGCTATGGCTACACCTTC
-,-,TRBJ2-4,TRBV27,CASREPRSNIQYF,TGTGCCAGCAGGGAGCCTCGGTCGAACATTCAGTACTTC
-,TRBD1,TRBJ2-7,TRBV7-2,CASSLSVTGDEQYF,TGTGCCAGCAGCTTATCGGTAACAGGGGACGAGCAGTACTTC
-,TRBD1,TRBJ2-7,TRBV7-9,CASSLGQGANEQYF,TGTGCCAGCAGCCTCGGACAGGGGGCAAACGAGCAGTACTTC
-,TRBD1,TRBJ1-4,TRBV19,CASSKAGTGNEKLFF,TGTGCCAGTAGTAAGGCCGGGACAGGGAATGAAAAACTGTTTTTT
few,-,TRBJ1-4,TRBV7-2,CASSLGGGNEKLFF,TGTGCCAGCAGCTTGGGTGGCGGAAATGAAAAACTGTTTTTT
-,-,TRBJ2-4,TRBV7-2,CASSVNQGLQYF,TGTGCCAGCAGCGTCAACCAGGGCCTTCAGTACTTC
once,-,TRBJ2-5,TRBV7-7,CASSARAGATETQYF,TGTGCCAGCAGCGCCAGGGCGGGGGCGACGGAGACCCAGTACTTC
-,TRBD2,TRBJ2-1,TRBV9,CASSVGLAEYNEQFF,TGTGCCAGCAGCGTAGGGCTAGCGGAGTACAATGAGCAGTTCTTC
-,-,TRBJ1-2,TRBV7-9,CSSSLLQGPLKGDTF,TGTTCCAGCAGCTTACTCCAGGGACCCTTGAAGGGGGACACCTTC
-,-,TRBJ1-1,TRBV6-1,CASILIQNTEAFF,TGTGCCAGCATTCTCATACAGAACACTGAAGCTTTCTTT
-,TRBD1,TRBJ2-1,TRBV6-1,CASSVPGQGIDGGPYNEQFF,TGTGCCAGCAGTGTACCGGGACAGGGGATCGACGGGGGTCCCTACAATGAGCAGTTCTTC
-,TRBD2,TRBJ2-1,TRBV14,CASSRAAGGEFF,TGTGCCAGCAGCCGAGCAGCGGGGGGGGAGTTCTTC
-,TRBD1,TRBJ1-1,TRBV19,CASSTGQGNTEAFF,TGTGCCAGTAGTACGGGACAGGGAAACACTGAAGCTTTCTTT
-,TRBD2,TRBJ2-3,TRBV25-1,CASSDTGLAGSTDTQYF,TGTGCCAGCAGCGACACAGGACTAGCGGGTAGCACAGATACGCAGTATTTT
-,-,TRBJ1-3,TRBV6-6,CASSTSAPGNTIYF,TGTGCCAGCAGTACCAGCGCCCCTGGAAACACCATATATTTT
-,TRBD2,TRBJ2-1,TRBV2,CASIGGSSYNEQFF,TGTGCCAGCATTGGCGGGAGCTCCTACAATGAGCAGTTCTTC
-,-,TRBJ2-5,TRBV7-3,CASSQEVRETQYF,TGTGCCAGCAGTCAAGAGGTTCGAGAGACCCAGTACTTC
-,TRBD1,TRBJ2-7,TRBV7-8,CASSLIQGTAYEQYF,TGTGCCAGCAGCTTAATACAGGGGACGGCCTACGAGCAGTACTTC
-,TRBD1,TRBJ1-5,TRBV7-2,CASSLAGTANSNQPQHF,TGTGCCAGCAGCTTAGCGGGGACAGCGAATAGCAATCAGCCCCAGCATTTT
-,-,TRBJ1-5,TRBV29-1,CSVGDGKSNQPQHF,TGCAGCGTTGGAGACGGGAAAAGCAATCAGCCCCAGCATTTT
-,TRBD1,TRBJ1-2,TRBV6-6,CASSLTVTGGGYGYTF,TGTGCCAGCAGTCTTACCGTGACAGGGGGCGGCTATGGCTACACCTTC
-,TRBD1,TRBJ1-2,TRBV27,CASSLVRGASPSGYTF,TGTGCCAGCAGTTTAGTCAGGGGGGCATCCCCTTCTGGCTACACCTTC